This T cell receptor (beta chain) was sequenced during a study of blood T cell repertoires in COVID-19. In the authors' methods: Reference gene primer amplification gave nucleated cell count estimates. The protocol was immunoSEQ multiplex PCR, while the TCRdb copy is restricted to in-frame clones and leaves out a portion. V, J and clone size derive from that table, while D and trimming were established from the DNA sequence. The sample has hundreds of thousands of clones, about 85% seen once. Participants were aged about 18 to 100 years from roughly 26 US areas. Grouping used clinical history reported by participants in a survey and questionnaire. The study counted Cohort 3 donors as recovered given two negative PCRs, clearance, or symptom resolution. This CDR3 spans 14 amino acids. The V and J ends lost 0 bases and 3 bases respectively, with 6 bases between them. The germline CDR1 and CDR2 sequences are SGDLS and YYNGEE.

This clone is a singleton in its sample. The chain has TRBV9 and TRBJ2-2, with D unresolved. The clonotype was recovered from a woman aged 45-59 years who had recovered from COVID-19. The specimen sequenced was PBMCs or T cells enriched from blood (not recorded which). In DNA, the CDR3 is TGTGCCAGCAGCGTAGACCAGTACACCGGGGAGCTGTTTTTT. Translation gives CASSVDQYTGELFF.